This T cell receptor (beta chain) was identified in a study of Ad26.COV2.S vaccination and SARS-CoV-2 variants (dated by TCRdb to about 2021). With regard to the full study: Donors in the vaccine arm were drawn from COV1001, a phase I-IIa trial of Ad26.COV2.S in healthy adults that was multicentre, randomized, double-blind and placebo-controlled. Investigators remained blinded to trial group allocation during experiments and outcome assessment. Ad26.COV2.S was given intramuscularly at 5x10^10 or 1x10^11 viral particles, as a single shot or as two shots 56 days apart. The TCR-sequenced set comprised approximately 32 samples: around 20 Ad26.COV2.S vaccine recipients, 5 placebo recipients and 8 SARS-CoV-2 convalescent individuals. Trial participants were randomized into five groups of five: low-dose or high-dose Ad26.COV2.S given once or twice, or placebo on both occasions. TCRbeta repertoire sequencing was used to assess the specificity and breadth of SARS-CoV-2-reactive T cell receptors after Ad26.COV2.S vaccination.

In the paper's terms, the treatment or condition label means: roughly 20 received Ad26.COV2.S at low or high dose, single or two shots; about 5 received placebo; per-sample allocation not given. Repertoires of vaccine and placebo recipients were sequenced from samples taken on day 63 after the first injection. In Cohort 1b, roughly 25 adults aged 18-55 years were enrolled at a single site in Boston, USA, between 29 July and 7 August 2020. Ad26.COV2.S was a replication-incompetent adenovirus type 26 vector that expressed a prefusion-stabilized SARS-CoV-2 spike protein derived from the original Wuhan strain. Summary of the overall study and its limitations: Compared with placebo recipients, Ad26.COV2.S recipients showed higher spike-specific TCR breadth (P = 0.0014). Comparable non-spike TCR breadth was observed between vaccine and placebo recipients, consistent with only spike being contained in the vaccine. After vaccination, substantial breadth of spike-specific CD8+ and CD4+ T cell responses was reported. Comparing responses between vaccine doses or regimens was not something the study was powered to do. According to the authors, total T cell responses may have been underestimated by the TCR breadth and depth analyses.

The immunoSEQ Assay was used to sequence TCRbeta CDR3 regions. After extraction, genomic DNA underwent amplification by bias-controlled multiplex PCR, followed by high-throughput sequencing. In the source study's methods: To quantify the absolute abundance of every unique TCRbeta CDR3 region, sequences were collapsed and filtered. T cell fraction was estimated by normalizing TCRbeta template counts to usable DNA, which was measured by amplifying reference genes present in all nucleated cells. Repertoire TCRs were annotated as SARS-CoV-2-specific when V gene, CDR3 amino acid sequence and J gene were exactly matched to a known reactive TCR set. MIRA supplied the reference SARS-CoV-2 TCR set, which was filtered for enrichment in COVID-19-positive ImmuneCODE repertoires so that public or cross-reactive TCRs were removed. Using the MIRA antigens, annotated TCRs were further analysed by specific ORF or by position within an ORF. Breadth was defined as annotated unique rearrangements over total unique productive rearrangements; depth was the summed frequency of those rearrangements. Two-sided Wilcoxon rank-sum tests were applied when comparing TCR breadth between groups. In its TCRdb copy, this immuneACCESS table keeps in-frame sequences only and misses some clones. Where compared with another copy, unresolved V genes explain less than half of these, and the others have no known cause. V, J and clone size are taken as reported in that table, and D and trimming were inferred from the DNA itself. Present in this sample are about 320,000 clones, around 85% of which were seen just once. The ten largest clones represent around 2% of the sample.

CDR1 and CDR2 were assigned from the germline V gene as SGHRS and YFSETQ. Trimming takes 4 bases off V and 5 bases off J; junction bases not matched to a gene: 8. The CDR3 spans 16 residues, from the cysteine through the phenylalanine. CDR3 DNA only is kept here, 48 bases in frame from base 1. Points on this clone: No antigen is known for it. The record has no base qualities; no much larger clone is one base away.

Specimen: peripheral blood, collected in a trial of Ad26.COV2.S vaccine versus placebo. The chain is encoded by TRBV5-1 joined to TRBJ2-5; the junction holds 13 bases that match TRBD2. This receptor was obtained from a person between 18 and 60 years old who received the Ad26.COV2.S COVID-19 vaccine or a placebo. The CDR3 region has the sequence CASSPTTSGGRETQYF. In nucleotide form, the sequence is TGCGCCAGCAGCCCCACGACTAGCGGGGGGCGGGAGACCCAGTACTTC.